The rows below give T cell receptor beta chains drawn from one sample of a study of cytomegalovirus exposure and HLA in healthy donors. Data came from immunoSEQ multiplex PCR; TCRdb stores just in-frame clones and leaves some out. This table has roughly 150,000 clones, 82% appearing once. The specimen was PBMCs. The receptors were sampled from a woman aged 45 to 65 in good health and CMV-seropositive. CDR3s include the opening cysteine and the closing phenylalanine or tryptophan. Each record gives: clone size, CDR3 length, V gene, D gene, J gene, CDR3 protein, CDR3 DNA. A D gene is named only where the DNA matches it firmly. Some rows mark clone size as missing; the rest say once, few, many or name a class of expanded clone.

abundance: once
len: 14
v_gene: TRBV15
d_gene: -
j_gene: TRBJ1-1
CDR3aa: CATAPWEMNTEAFF
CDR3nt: TGTGCCACAGCCCCGTGGGAGATGAACACTGAAGCTTTCTTT

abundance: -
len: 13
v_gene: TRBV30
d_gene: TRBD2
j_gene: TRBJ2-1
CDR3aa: CAWTAGGNNEQFF
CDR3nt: TGTGCCTGGACCGCGGGGGGGAACAATGAGCAGTTCTTC

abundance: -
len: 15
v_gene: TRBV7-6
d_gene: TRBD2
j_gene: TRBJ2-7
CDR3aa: CASSLGGGASYEQYF
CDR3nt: TGTGCCAGCAGCTTAGGCGGGGGGGCCTCCTACGAGCAGTACTTC

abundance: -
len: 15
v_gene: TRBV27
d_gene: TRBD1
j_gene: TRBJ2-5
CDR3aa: CASNPGQGTQETQYF
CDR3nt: TGTGCCAGCAACCCGGGACAGGGTACGCAAGAGACCCAGTACTTC

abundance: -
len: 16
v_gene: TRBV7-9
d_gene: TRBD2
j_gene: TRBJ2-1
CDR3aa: CASSSPGGGGNNEQFF
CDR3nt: TGTGCCAGCAGCTCCCCCGGTGGCGGGGGAAACAATGAGCAGTTCTTC

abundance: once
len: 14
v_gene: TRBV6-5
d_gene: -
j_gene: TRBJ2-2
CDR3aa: CASSYSRYTGELFF
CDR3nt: TGTGCCAGCAGTTACTCTAGATACACCGGGGAGCTGTTTTTT

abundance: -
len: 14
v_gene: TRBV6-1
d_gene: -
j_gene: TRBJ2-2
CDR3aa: CASSVQDYTGELFF
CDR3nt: TGTGCCAGCAGTGTACAGGATTACACCGGGGAGCTGTTTTTT

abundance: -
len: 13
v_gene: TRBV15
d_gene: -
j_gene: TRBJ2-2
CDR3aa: CATSRDSVGELFF
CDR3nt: TGTGCCACCAGCAGAGATTCGGTTGGGGAGCTGTTTTTT

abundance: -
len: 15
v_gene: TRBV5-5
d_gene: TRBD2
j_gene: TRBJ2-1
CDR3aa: CASSSTSGVYNEQFF
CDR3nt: TGTGCCAGCAGCTCGACTAGCGGGGTGTACAATGAGCAGTTCTTC

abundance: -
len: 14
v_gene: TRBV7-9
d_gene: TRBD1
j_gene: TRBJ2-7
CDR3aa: CASSYGTGAYEQYF
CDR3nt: TGTGCCAGCAGTTACGGGACAGGGGCATACGAGCAGTACTTC

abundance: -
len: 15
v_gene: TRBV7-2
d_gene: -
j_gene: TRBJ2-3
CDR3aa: CASSLRSDDTDTQYF
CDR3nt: TGTGCCAGCAGCTTACGGAGTGACGACACAGATACGCAGTATTTT

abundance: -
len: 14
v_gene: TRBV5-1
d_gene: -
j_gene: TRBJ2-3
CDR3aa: CASCRGGGTDTQYF
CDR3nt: TGCGCCAGCTGTCGAGGGGGGGGCACAGATACGCAGTATTTT

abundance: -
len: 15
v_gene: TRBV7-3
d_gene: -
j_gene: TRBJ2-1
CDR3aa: CASSSTSSSYNEQFF
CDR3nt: TGTGCCAGCAGCTCGACTAGTTCGTCCTACAATGAGCAGTTCTTC

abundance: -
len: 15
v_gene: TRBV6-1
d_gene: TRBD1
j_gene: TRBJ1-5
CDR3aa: CASSKTTGAHQPQHF
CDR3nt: TGTGCCAGCAGCAAAACCACAGGGGCCCATCAGCCCCAGCATTTT

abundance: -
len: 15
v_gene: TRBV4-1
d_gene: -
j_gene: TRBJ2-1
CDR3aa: CASSQEGTSIGEQFF
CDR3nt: TGCGCCAGCAGCCAAGAAGGGACAAGCATAGGTGAGCAGTTCTTC

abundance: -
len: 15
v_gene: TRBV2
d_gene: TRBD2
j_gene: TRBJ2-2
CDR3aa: CASSEVRGSTGELFF
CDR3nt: TGTGCCAGCAGTGAGGTGCGGGGGAGCACCGGGGAGCTGTTTTTT

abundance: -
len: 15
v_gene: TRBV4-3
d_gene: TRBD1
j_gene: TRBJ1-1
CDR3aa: CASSQSGTGGGGAFF
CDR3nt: TGCGCCAGCAGCCAATCCGGGACAGGGGGAGGGGGGGCTTTCTTT

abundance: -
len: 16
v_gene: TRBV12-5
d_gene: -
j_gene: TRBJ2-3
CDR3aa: CASGLVIRAPTDTQYF
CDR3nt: TGTGCTAGTGGTTTGGTAATTCGAGCTCCGACAGATACGCAGTATTTT

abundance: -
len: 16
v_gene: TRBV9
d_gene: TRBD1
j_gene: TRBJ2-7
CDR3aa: CASSVSTGTGRYEQYF
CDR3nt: TGTGCCAGCAGCGTTTCGACCGGGACAGGGCGCTACGAGCAGTACTTC

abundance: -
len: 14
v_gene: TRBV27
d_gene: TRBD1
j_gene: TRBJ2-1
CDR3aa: CASSLGTGGDEQFF
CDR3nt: TGTGCCAGCAGTTTAGGGACAGGAGGAGATGAGCAGTTCTTC

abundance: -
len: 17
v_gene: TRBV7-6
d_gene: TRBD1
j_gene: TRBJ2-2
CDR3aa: CASSLFDRASDTGELFF
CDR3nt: TGTGCCAGCAGCCTTTTCGACAGGGCCTCGGACACCGGGGAGCTGTTTTTT

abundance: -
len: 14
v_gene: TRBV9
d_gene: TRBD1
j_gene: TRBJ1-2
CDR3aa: CASSAGDRDRGYTF
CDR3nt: TGTGCCAGCAGCGCCGGGGACAGGGATCGAGGCTACACCTTC

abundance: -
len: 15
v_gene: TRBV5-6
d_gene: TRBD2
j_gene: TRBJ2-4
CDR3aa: CASSQIGTSGNIQYF
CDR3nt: TGTGCCAGCAGCCAAATAGGGACTAGCGGAAACATTCAGTACTTC

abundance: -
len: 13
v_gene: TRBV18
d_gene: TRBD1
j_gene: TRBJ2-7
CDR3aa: CASSPGQDYEQYF
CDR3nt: TGTGCCAGCTCACCAGGACAGGACTACGAGCAGTACTTC

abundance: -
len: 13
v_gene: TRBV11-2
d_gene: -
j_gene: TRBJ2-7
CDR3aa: CASSLPGIYEQYF
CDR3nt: TGTGCCAGCAGCTTACCGGGGATCTACGAGCAGTACTTC

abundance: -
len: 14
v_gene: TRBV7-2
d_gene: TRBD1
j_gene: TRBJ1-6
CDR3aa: CASSLGTGNSPLHF
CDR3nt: TGTGCCAGCAGTCTCGGGACAGGGAATTCACCCCTCCACTTT

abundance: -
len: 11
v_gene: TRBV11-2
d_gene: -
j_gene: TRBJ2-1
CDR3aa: CASSLTDEQFF
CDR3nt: TGTGCCAGCAGCTTAACGGATGAGCAGTTCTTC

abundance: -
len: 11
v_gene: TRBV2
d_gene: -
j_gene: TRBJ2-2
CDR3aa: CASRQGGELFF
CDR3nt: TGTGCCAGCAGGCAGGGGGGGGAGCTGTTTTTT

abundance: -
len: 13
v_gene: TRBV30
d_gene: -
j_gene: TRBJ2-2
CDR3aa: CAWSVSPTGELFF
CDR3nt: TGTGCCTGGAGTGTAAGCCCGACCGGGGAGCTGTTTTTT

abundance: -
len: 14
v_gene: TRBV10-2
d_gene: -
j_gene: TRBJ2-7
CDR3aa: CASRKPGQTYEQYF
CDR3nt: TGCGCCAGCCGTAAACCGGGACAAACCTACGAGCAGTACTTC

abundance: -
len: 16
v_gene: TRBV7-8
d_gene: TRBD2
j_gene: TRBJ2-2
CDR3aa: CASSLIAGEHTGELFF
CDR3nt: TGTGCCAGCAGCTTAATAGCGGGGGAGCACACCGGGGAGCTGTTTTTT

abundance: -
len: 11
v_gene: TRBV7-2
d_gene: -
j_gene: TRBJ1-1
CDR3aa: CAAGSNTEAFF
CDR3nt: TGTGCGGCCGGGTCGAACACTGAAGCTTTCTTT

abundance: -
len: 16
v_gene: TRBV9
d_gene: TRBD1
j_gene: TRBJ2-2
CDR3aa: CASSVEGTGYTGELFF
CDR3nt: TGTGCCAGCAGCGTAGAAGGGACAGGCTACACCGGGGAGCTGTTTTTT

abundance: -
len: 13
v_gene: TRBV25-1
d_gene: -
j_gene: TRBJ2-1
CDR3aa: CASSEFGGNEQFF
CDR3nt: TGTGCCAGCAGTGAATTCGGGGGCAATGAGCAGTTCTTC

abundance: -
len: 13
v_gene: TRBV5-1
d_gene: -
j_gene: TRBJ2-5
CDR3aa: CASSSGVQETQYF
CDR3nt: TGCGCCAGCAGCTCGGGGGTCCAAGAGACCCAGTACTTC

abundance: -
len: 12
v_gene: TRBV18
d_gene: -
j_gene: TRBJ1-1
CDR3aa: CASSNRNTEAFF
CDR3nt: TGTGCCAGCTCTAACAGGAACACTGAAGCTTTCTTT

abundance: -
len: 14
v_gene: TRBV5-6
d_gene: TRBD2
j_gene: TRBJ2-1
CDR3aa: CASSLGSGGYEQFF
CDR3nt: TGTGCCAGCAGCTTGGGTAGCGGGGGCTATGAGCAGTTCTTC

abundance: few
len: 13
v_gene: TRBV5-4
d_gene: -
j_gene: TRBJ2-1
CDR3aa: CASSPPSGNEQFF
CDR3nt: TGTGCCAGCAGCCCCCCGTCGGGAAATGAGCAGTTCTTC

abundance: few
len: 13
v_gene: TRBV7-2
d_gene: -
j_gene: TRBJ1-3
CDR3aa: CASSPGERNTIYF
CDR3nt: TGTGCCAGCAGCCCAGGGGAAAGAAACACCATATATTTT

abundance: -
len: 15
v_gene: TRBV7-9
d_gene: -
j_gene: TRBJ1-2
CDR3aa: CASSLKGTLSYGYTF
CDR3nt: TGTGCCAGCAGCTTAAAGGGGACTCTTAGCTATGGCTACACCTTC

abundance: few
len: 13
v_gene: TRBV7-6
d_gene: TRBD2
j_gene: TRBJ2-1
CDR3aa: CASSPTSGDEQFF
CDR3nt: TGTGCCAGCAGCCCCACTAGCGGGGATGAGCAGTTCTTC

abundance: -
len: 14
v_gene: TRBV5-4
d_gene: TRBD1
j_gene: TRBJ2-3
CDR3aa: CASSLGTGADTQYF
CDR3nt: TGTGCCAGCAGCTTGGGGACAGGGGCAGATACGCAGTATTTT

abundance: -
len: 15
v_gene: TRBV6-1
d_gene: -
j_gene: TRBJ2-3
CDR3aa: CATKLGAGTPDTQYF
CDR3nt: TGTGCCACCAAACTAGGGGCAGGGACTCCAGATACGCAGTATTTT

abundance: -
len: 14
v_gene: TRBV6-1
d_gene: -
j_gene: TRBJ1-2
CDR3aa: CASSEAWRIDGYTF
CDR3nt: TGTGCCAGCAGTGAAGCGTGGAGGATAGATGGCTACACCTTC

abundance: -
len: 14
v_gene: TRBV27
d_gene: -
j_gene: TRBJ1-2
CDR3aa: CASSTLQSPYGYTF
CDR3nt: TGTGCCAGCAGTACGCTACAGAGCCCCTATGGCTACACCTTC

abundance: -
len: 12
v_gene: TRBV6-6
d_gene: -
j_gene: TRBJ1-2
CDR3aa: CASSSTTGTYTF
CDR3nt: TGTGCCAGCAGTTCCACTACAGGGACCTACACCTTC